This T cell receptor beta chain came from a study of graft-versus-host responses after intestinal transplantation. With regard to this clone: Its antigen remains unidentified.

Here immunoSEQ multiplex PCR was the method, and the copy in TCRdb shows in-frame clones only, minus some. Here the sample spans about 130,000 clones, 80% to 95% being singletons. The sequence came from a human donor who received an intestinal transplant. Sequences were derived from unstimulated CD4+ T cells sorted from spleen or lymph node cells, sampled before intestinal transplant.

CDR3 protein: CASCFNGDQETQYF. In DNA form, the CDR3 reads TGTGCCAGCTGCTTCAACGGGGACCAAGAGACCCAGTACTTC. The genes are TRBV6-1 and TRBJ2-5; D is possibly TRBD2 (5 bases). Trimming removed 8 bases at V and 0 bases at J, with 13 bases between. Germline-derived CDR1 and CDR2 are MNHNS and SASEGT. There are 14 residues in the CDR3.